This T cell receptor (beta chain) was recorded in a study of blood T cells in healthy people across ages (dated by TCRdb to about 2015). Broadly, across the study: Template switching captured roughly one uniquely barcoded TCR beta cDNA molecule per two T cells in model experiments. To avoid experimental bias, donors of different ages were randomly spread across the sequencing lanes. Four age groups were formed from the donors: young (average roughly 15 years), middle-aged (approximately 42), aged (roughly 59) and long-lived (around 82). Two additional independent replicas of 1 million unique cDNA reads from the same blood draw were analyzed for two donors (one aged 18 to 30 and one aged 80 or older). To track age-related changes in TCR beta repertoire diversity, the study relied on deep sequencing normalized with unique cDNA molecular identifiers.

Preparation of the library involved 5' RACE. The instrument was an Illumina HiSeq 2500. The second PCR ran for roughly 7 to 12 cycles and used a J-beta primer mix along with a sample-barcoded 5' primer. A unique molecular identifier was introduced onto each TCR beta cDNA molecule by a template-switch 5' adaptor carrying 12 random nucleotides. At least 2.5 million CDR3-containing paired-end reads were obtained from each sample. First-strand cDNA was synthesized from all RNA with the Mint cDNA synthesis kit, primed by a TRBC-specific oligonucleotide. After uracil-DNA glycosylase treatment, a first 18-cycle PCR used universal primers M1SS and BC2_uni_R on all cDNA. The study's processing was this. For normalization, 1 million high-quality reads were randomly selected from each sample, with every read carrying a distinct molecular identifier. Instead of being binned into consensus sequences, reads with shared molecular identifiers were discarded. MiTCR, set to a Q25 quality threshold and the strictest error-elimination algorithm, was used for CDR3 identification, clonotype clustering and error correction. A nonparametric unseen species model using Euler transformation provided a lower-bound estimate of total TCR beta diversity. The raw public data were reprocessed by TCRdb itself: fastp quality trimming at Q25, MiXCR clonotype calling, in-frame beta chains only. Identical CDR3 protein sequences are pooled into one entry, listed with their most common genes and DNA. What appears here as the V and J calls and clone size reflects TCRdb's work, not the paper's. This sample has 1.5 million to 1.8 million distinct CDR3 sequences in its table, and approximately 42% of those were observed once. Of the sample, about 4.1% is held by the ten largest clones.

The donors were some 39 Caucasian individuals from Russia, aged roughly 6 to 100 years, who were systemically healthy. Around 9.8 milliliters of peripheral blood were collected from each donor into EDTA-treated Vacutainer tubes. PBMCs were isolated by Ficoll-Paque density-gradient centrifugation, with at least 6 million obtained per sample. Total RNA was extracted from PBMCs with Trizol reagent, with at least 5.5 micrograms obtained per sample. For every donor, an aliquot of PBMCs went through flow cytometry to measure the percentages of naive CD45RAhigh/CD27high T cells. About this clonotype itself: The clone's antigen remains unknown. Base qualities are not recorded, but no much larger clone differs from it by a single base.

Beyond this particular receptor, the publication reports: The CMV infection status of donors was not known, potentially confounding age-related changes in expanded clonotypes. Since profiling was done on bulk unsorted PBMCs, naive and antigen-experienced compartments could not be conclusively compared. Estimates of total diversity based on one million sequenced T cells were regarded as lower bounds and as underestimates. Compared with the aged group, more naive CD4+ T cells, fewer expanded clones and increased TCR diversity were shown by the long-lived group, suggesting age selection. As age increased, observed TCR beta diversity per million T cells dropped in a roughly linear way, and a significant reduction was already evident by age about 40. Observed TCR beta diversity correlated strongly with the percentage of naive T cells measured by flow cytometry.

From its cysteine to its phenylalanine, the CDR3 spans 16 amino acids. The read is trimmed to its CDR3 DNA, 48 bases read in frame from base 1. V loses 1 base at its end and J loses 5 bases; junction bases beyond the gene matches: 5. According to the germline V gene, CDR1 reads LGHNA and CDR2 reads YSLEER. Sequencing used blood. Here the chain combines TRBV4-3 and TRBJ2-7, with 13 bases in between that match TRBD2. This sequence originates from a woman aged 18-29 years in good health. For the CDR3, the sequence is CASSQVPGLAGNEQYF. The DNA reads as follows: TGCGCCAGCAGCCAAGTCCCGGGACTAGCGGGAAACGAGCAGTACTTC.